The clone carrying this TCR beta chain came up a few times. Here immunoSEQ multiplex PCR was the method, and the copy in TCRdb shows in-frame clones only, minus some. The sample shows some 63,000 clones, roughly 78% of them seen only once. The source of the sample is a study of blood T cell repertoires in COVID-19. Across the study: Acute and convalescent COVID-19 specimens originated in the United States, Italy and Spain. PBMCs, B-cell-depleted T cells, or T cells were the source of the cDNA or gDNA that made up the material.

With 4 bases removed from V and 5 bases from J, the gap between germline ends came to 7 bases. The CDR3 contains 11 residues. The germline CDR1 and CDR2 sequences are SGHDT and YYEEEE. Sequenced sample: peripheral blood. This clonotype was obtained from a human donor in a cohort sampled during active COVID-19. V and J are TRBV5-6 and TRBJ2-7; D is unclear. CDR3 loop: CASSLADEQYF. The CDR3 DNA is TGTGCCAGCAGCCTGGCGGACGAGCAGTACTTC.